A selection of T cell receptor beta chains follows, all from one sample in a study of response to subunit inactivated influenza vaccine. TCRdb passed the RT-PCR reads through MiXCR, listing each CDR3 protein once. The table has 650,000 to 800,000 distinct CDR3 sequences, approximately 13% seen once. Sequences were derived from PBMCs from blood, sampled 14 to 15 days before vaccination. The receptors were gathered from a middle-aged man who received an inactivated influenza vaccine. Both conserved end residues are part of each CDR3. The order of the fields is CDR3 length, J gene, V gene, clone size, CDR3 protein. Size tells how often a clone was seen (once, few, many) or the class of an expanded clone, and some rows leave it out.

cdr3_length: 13
j_call: TRBJ1-1
v_call: TRBV6-5
clone_size: -
cdr3_aa: CASSYASWTEAFF

cdr3_length: 13
j_call: TRBJ2-7
v_call: TRBV20-1
clone_size: few
cdr3_aa: CSATGGYSYEQYF

cdr3_length: 12
j_call: TRBJ2-5
v_call: TRBV6-5
clone_size: -
cdr3_aa: CASSSTMETQYF

cdr3_length: 16
j_call: TRBJ2-1
v_call: TRBV4-3
clone_size: many
cdr3_aa: CASSPTGGGLYNEQFF

cdr3_length: 18
j_call: TRBJ2-4
v_call: TRBV12-3/TRBV12-4
clone_size: -
cdr3_aa: CASSFGTLPGIAKNIQYF

cdr3_length: 13
j_call: TRBJ2-3
v_call: TRBV27
clone_size: many
cdr3_aa: CASSSESGRGQYF

cdr3_length: 13
j_call: TRBJ1-6
v_call: TRBV6-2/TRBV6-3
clone_size: few
cdr3_aa: CASSYDGNSPLHF

cdr3_length: 16
j_call: TRBJ2-1
v_call: TRBV7-3
clone_size: -
cdr3_aa: CASSLRIGTSYGEQFF

cdr3_length: 15
j_call: TRBJ1-1
v_call: TRBV12-3/TRBV12-4
clone_size: -
cdr3_aa: CASSLSLAGLAEAFF

cdr3_length: 14
j_call: TRBJ2-3
v_call: TRBV20-1
clone_size: few
cdr3_aa: CSARRRSSTDTQYF

cdr3_length: 13
j_call: TRBJ2-1
v_call: TRBV11-3
clone_size: -
cdr3_aa: CASSLEQGYEQFF

cdr3_length: 17
j_call: TRBJ2-2
v_call: TRBV28
clone_size: -
cdr3_aa: CASTERSRLGKSGELFF

cdr3_length: 17
j_call: TRBJ2-2
v_call: TRBV4-3
clone_size: few
cdr3_aa: CASSQQSGASNTGELFF

cdr3_length: 14
j_call: TRBJ2-5
v_call: TRBV10-3
clone_size: few
cdr3_aa: CAINHGTQQETQYF

cdr3_length: 14
j_call: TRBJ2-7
v_call: TRBV12-3/TRBV12-4
clone_size: many
cdr3_aa: CASSLTGGGNEQYF

cdr3_length: 17
j_call: TRBJ2-3
v_call: TRBV4-3
clone_size: -
cdr3_aa: CASSQDPGRASTDTQYF

cdr3_length: 12
j_call: TRBJ2-3
v_call: TRBV20-1
clone_size: -
cdr3_aa: CSQGSSTDTQYF

cdr3_length: 17
j_call: TRBJ1-5
v_call: TRBV15
clone_size: -
cdr3_aa: CATSRDRSVSGNQPQHF

cdr3_length: 14
j_call: TRBJ2-7
v_call: TRBV29-1
clone_size: few
cdr3_aa: CSVEAPGGGYEQYF

cdr3_length: 14
j_call: TRBJ2-5
v_call: TRBV5-1
clone_size: -
cdr3_aa: CASRSRDSRETQYF

cdr3_length: 13
j_call: TRBJ2-7
v_call: TRBV6-1
clone_size: few
cdr3_aa: CASSQGYRYEQYF

cdr3_length: 17
j_call: TRBJ1-1
v_call: TRBV6-1
clone_size: -
cdr3_aa: CASSTFDRGRGNTEAFF

cdr3_length: 13
j_call: TRBJ2-7
v_call: TRBV2
clone_size: -
cdr3_aa: CASKGQGENEQYF

cdr3_length: 14
j_call: TRBJ1-1
v_call: TRBV9
clone_size: -
cdr3_aa: CASSMTGMNTEAFF

cdr3_length: 11
j_call: TRBJ2-1
v_call: TRBV7-2
clone_size: -
cdr3_aa: CASTIINEQFF

cdr3_length: 15
j_call: TRBJ2-7
v_call: TRBV5-1
clone_size: few
cdr3_aa: CASSHKTGGADEQYF

cdr3_length: 16
j_call: TRBJ1-2
v_call: TRBV19
clone_size: many
cdr3_aa: CASSGVSVEGHYGYTF

cdr3_length: 15
j_call: TRBJ2-7
v_call: TRBV7-2
clone_size: -
cdr3_aa: CASSLGQAIAYEQYF

cdr3_length: 14
j_call: TRBJ2-1
v_call: TRBV5-1
clone_size: -
cdr3_aa: CASSLVQGINEQFF